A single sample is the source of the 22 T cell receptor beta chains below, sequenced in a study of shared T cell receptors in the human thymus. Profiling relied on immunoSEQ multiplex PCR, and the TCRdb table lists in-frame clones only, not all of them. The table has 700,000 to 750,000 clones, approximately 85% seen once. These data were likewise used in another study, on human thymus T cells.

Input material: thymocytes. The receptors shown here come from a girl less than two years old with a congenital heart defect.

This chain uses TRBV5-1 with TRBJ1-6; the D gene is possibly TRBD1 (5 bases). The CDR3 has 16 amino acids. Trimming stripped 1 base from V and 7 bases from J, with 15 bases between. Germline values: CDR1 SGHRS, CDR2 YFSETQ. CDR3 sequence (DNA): TGCGCCAGCAGCTTGATTCTTGGGCAGGGAAATTCACCCCTCCACTTT. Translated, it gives CASSLILGQGNSPLHF.

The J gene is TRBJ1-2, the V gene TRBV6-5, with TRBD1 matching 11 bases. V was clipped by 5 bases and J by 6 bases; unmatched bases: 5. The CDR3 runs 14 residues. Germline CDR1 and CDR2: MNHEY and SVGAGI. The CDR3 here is CASSEGTGGDGYTF. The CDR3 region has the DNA TGTGCCAGCAGTGAGGGGACAGGGGGGGATGGCTACACCTTC.

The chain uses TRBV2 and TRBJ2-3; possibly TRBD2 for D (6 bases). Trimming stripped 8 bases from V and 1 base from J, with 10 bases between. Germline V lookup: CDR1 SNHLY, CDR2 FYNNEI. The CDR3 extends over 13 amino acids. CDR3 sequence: CASGSGGTDTQYF. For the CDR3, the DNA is TGTGCCAGCGGTTCGGGGGGCACAGATACGCAGTATTTT. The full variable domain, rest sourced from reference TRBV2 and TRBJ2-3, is EPEVTQTPSHQVTQMGQEVILRCVPISNHLYFYWYRQILGQKVEFLVSFYNNEISEKSEIFDDQFSVERPDGSNFTLKIRSTKLEDSAMYFCASGSGGTDTQYFGPGTRLTVL.

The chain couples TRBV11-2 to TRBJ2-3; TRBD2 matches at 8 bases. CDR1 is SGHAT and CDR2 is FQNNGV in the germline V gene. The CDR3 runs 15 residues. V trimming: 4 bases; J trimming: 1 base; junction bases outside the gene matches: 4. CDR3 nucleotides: TGTGCCAGCAGCTCACCAGCGGGGGGCACAGATACGCAGTATTTT. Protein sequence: CASSSPAGGTDTQYF.

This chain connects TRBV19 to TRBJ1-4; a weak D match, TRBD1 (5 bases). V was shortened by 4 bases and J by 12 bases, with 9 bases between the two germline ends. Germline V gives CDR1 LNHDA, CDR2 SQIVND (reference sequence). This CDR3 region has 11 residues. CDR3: CASSRKGQLFF. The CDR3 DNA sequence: TGTGCCAGTAGTAGAAAGGGGCAACTGTTTTTT.

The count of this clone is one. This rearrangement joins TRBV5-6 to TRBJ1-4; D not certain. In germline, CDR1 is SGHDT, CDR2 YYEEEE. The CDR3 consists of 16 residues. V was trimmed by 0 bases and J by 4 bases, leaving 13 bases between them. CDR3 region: CASSLGSGEINEKLFF. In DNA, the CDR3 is TGTGCCAGCAGCTTGGGTTCGGGAGAGATTAATGAAAAACTGTTTTTT.

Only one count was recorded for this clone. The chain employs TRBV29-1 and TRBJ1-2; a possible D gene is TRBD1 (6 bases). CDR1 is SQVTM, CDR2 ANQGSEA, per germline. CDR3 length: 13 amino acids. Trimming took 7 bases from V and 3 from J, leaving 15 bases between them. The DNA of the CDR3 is TGCAGCGATCGGGACAAAATGGACTATGGCTACACCTTC. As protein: CSDRDKMDYGYTF.

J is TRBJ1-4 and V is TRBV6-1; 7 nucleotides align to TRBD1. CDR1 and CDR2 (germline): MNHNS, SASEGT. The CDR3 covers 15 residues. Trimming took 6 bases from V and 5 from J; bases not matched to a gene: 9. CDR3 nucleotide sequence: TGTGCCAGCAGAACCTCGGACAGGCTCAATGAAAAACTGTTTTTT. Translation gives CASRTSDRLNEKLFF.

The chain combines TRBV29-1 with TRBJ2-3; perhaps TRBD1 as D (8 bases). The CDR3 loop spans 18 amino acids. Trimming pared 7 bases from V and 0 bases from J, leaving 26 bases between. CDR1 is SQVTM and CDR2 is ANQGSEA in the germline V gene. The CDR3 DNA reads TGCAGCGGAGAATACAGGGGGGGGATCTCAGAGAGCACAGATACGCAGTATTTT. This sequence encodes CSGEYRGGISESTDTQYF.

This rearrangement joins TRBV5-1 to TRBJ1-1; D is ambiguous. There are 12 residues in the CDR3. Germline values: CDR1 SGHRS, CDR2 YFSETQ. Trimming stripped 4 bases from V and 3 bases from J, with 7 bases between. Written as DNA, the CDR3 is TGCGCCAGCAGCCCGTCCGACACTGAAGCTTTCTTT. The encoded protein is CASSPSDTEAFF.

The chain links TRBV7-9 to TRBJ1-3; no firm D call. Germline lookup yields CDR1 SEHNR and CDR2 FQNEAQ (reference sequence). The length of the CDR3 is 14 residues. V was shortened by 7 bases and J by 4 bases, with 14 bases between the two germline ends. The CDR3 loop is CASIPAADGNTIYF. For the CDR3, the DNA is TGTGCCAGCATTCCAGCGGCAGACGGAAACACCATATATTTT.

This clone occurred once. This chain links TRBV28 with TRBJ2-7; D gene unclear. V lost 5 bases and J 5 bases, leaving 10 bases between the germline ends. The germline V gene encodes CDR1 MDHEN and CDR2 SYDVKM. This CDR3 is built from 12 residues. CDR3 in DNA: TGTGCCAGCAGTCCCTCTCCCCACGAGCAGTACTTC. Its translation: CASSPSPHEQYF.

CDR3 in amino acids: CASSHTRGFTEAFF. CDR3 nucleotides: TGCGCCAGCAGTCACACTCGGGGGTTCACTGAAGCTTTCTTT. The chain is built from TRBV23-1 and TRBJ1-1; perhaps TRBD1 as D (5 bases). TRBV23-1 is designated an ORF whose function remains uncertain. CDR3 size: 14 residues. The V gene lost 3 bases and the J gene lost 4 bases, with 12 bases spanning the gap.

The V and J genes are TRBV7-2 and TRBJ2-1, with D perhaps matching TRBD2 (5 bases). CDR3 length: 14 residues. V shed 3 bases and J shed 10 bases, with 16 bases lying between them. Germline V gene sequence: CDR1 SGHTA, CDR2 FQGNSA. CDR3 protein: CASSFDYPGPEQFF. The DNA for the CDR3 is TGTGCCAGCAGCTTTGACTACCCTGGCCCCGAGCAGTTCTTC.

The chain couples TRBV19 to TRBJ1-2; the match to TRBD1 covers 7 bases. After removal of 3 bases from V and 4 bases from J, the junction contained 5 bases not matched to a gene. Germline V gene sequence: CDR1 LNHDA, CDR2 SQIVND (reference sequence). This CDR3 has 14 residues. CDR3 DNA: TGTGCCAGTAGTATTCGGGACAGTGCCTATGGCTACACCTTC. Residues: CASSIRDSAYGYTF.

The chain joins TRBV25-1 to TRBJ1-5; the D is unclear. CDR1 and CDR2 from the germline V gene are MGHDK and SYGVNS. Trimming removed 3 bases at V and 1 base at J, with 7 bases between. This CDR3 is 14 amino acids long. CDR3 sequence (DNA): TGTGCCAGCAGTGAGGCGGGGAGCAATCAGCCCCAGCATTTT. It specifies CASSEAGSNQPQHF.

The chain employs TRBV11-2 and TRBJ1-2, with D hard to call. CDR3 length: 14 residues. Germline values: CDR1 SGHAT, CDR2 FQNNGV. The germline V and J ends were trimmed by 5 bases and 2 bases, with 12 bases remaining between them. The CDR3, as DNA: TGTGCCAGCAGCCATCCGCACTCAAACTATGGCTACACCTTC. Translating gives CASSHPHSNYGYTF.

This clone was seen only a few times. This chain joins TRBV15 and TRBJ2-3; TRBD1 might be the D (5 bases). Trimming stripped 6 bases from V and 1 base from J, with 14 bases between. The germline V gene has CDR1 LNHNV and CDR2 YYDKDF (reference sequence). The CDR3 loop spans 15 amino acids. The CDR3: CATRRGHRGTDTQYF. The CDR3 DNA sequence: TGTGCCACCAGACGCGGACATCGCGGCACAGATACGCAGTATTTT.

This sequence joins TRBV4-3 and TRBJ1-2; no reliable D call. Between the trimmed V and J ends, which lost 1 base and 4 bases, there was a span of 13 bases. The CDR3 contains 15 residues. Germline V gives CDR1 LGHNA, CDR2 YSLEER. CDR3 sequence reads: CASSQAMEESYGYTF. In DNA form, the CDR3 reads TGCGCCAGCAGCCAAGCGATGGAGGAGAGCTATGGCTACACCTTC.

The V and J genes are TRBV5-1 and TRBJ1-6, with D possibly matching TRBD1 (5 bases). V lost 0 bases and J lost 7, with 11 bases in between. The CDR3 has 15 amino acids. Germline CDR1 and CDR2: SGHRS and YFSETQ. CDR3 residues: CASSLAQGVNSPLHF. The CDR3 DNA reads TGCGCCAGCAGCTTGGCCCAGGGCGTCAATTCACCCCTCCACTTT.

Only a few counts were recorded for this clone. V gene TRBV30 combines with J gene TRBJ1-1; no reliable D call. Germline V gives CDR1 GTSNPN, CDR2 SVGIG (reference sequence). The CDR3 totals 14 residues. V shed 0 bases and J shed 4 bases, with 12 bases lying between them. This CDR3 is CAWSVTGIGTEAFF. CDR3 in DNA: TGTGCCTGGAGTGTAACGGGGATAGGCACTGAAGCTTTCTTT.

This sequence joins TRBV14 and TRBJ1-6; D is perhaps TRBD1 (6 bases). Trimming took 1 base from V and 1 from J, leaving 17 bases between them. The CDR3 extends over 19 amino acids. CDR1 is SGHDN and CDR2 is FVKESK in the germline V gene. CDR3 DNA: TGTGCCAGCAGCCAAGGCTCAACGAGGGGGTCGTCCTATAATTCACCCCTCCACTTT. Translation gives CASSQGSTRGSSYNSPLHF. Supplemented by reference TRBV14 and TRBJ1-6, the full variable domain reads EAGVTQFPSHSVIEKGQTVTLRCDPISGHDNLYWYRRVMGKEIKFLLHFVKESKQDESGMPNNRFLAERTGGTYSTLKVQPAELEDSGVYFCASSQGSTRGSSYNSPLHFGNGTRLTVT.